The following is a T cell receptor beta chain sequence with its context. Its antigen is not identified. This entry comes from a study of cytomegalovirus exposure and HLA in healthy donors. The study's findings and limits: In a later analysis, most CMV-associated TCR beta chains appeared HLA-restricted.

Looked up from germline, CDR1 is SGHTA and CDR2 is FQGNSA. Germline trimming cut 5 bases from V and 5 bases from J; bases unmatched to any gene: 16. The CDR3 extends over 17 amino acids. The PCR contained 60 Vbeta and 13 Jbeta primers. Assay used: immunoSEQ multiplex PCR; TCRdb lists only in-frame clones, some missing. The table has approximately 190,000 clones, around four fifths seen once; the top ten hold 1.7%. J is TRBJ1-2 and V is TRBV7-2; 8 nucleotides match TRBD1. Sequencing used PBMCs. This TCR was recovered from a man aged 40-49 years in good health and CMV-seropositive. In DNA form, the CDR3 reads TGTGCCAGCAGCCCTACTGGTAAGGCAGGACAGGGTTATGGCTACACCTTC. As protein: CASSPTGKAGQGYGYTF.